This TCR beta chain was sequenced during a study of cytotoxic CD8 clonotypes in ibrutinib-treated CLL. For the study at large: Recorded responses included around 24 partial and 2 complete; following median roughly 70 months, roughly 15 stayed remitted and roughly twelve progressed. Investigators collected response samples after a median around twelve months of treatment, range 6 to 36. Sequencing produced an average of about 250,000 productive templates and 85,000 to 100,000 productive rearrangements per sample. Study outcomes and limitations: Measured clonality at baseline was greater than in age-matched healthy donors and tracked with circulating CD8+ T-cell counts.

A note on this clone: Its antigen remains unidentified.

CDR3 length: 12 amino acids. Looked up from germline, CDR1 is SGHDN and CDR2 is FVKESK. V dropped 1 base and J dropped 9 bases, with 7 bases sitting between them. Sequenced by immunoSEQ multiplex PCR; TCRdb stores in-frame clones only, minus some. The profile shows some 200,000 clones, about four fifths of them singletons. Material: PBMCs, obtained after 12 months of ibrutinib treatment. The V call is TRBV14, the J call TRBJ2-1, with TRBD2 as a possible D gene (6 bases). The sequence was obtained from a human donor with chronic lymphocytic leukemia. CDR3 DNA sequence: TGTGCCAGCAGCCAAGGGCGGGGTGAGCAGTTCTTC. Residues: CASSQGRGEQFF.